This T cell receptor (beta chain) came from a study of lymphopenia after photon versus proton radiotherapy. Using immunoSEQ multiplex PCR, the repertoire was profiled, and TCRdb retains in-frame clones only, with some absent. The sample contains roughly 40,000 clones, around 84% of which appear only once. Per germline, CDR1 SNHLY and CDR2 FYNNEI. This CDR3 is built from 16 residues. Trimming shortened V by 2 bases and J by 0 bases, and 11 bases separated the two germline ends. This receptor was taken from a woman between 65 and 79 years old with pancreatic cancer. Some clones in this sample may be carry-over from other donors' samples. The chain carries TRBV2 and TRBJ1-5, with no clear D. The material sequenced was peripheral blood, taken from a patient treated with proton-based radiotherapy. The CDR3 nucleotides read TGTGCCAGCAGTGAATCGGTCTACAATAGCAATCAGCCCCAGCATTTT. This gives the protein CASSESVYNSNQPQHF. Looking up the rest from reference TRBV2 and TRBJ1-5 gives the full variable domain: EPEVTQTPSHQVTQMGQEVILRCVPISNHLYFYWYRQILGQKVEFLVSFYNNEISEKSEIFDDQFSVERPDGSNFTLKIRSTKLEDSAMYFCASSESVYNSNQPQHFGDGTRLSIL.